This T cell receptor (beta chain) was observed in a study of cytomegalovirus exposure and HLA in healthy donors. J lost 1 base, V lost 3 bases, and 7 bases had no gene match. The CDR3 runs 16 residues. From germline, CDR1 is MDHEN and CDR2 SYDVKM. The PCR employed 60 Vbeta primers together with 13 Jbeta primers. The table came from immunoSEQ multiplex PCR; TCRdb's copy has only in-frame clones and leaves some out. The sample has roughly 130,000 clones; approximately 80% are singletons. The rearrangement links TRBV28 to TRBJ2-3, with 7 bases lining up with TRBD1. The material sequenced was PBMCs. This TCR was sampled from a woman aged 40 to 55 in good health and CMV-seropositive. The CDR3 reads CASSFEQGSGTDTQYF. Written as DNA, the CDR3 is TGTGCCAGCAGTTTTGAACAGGGGAGCGGCACAGATACGCAGTATTTT.